This TCR beta chain was sequenced during a study of T cell responses to AZD1222 COVID-19 vaccine. The V end lost 8 bases, the J end lost 0 bases, and 13 bases lay between the germline ends. This CDR3 is built from 15 residues. Germline assignment: CDR1 SNHLY and CDR2 FYNNEI. Clones were sequenced by immunoSEQ multiplex PCR, and TCRdb holds only the in-frame ones, with some missing. The sample includes 74,000 or so clones, less than 90% seen only once; the top ten take around 20%. J is TRBJ2-2 and V is TRBV2; D is unresolved. This receptor was identified in an adult in good health. This material consisted of peripheral blood, taken on day 0 of AZD1222 vaccination. The CDR3 loop is CASHRTDTNTGELFF. In DNA, the CDR3 is TGTGCCAGCCACCGGACGGATACGAACACCGGGGAGCTGTTTTTT. Together with reference TRBV2 and TRBJ2-2, the CDR3 gives the full variable domain: EPEVTQTPSHQVTQMGQEVILRCVPISNHLYFYWYRQILGQKVEFLVSFYNNEISEKSEIFDDQFSVERPDGSNFTLKIRSTKLEDSAMYFCASHRTDTNTGELFFGEGSRLTVL.